The clone carrying this TCR beta chain was seen a handful of times. Its antigen is unidentified. The sorted Tregs were CD4+CD25+CD127-/low cells. Full-length variable regions came from constant-region reverse primers plus semi-nested Nested Universal Primer A PCR. TCRdb re-called the 5' RACE reads with MiXCR, one entry per CDR3 protein. In the table there are more than 9,500 distinct CDR3 sequences, roughly 51% of which are singletons. Points from the study as a whole: Tumor-infiltrating Treg TCR alpha and beta sequences overlapped most with tumor naive CD4+ T cells, then blood naive. The larger cohort examined one V-J beta rearrangement, not whole repertoires.

There are 16 residues in the CDR3. Germline CDR1 SGHVS, CDR2 FNYEAQ. Trimming removed 1 base from V and 4 bases from J, with 14 bases in between. The V and J genes are TRBV7-6 and TRBJ1-3, with unresolved D. The source of this sequence is a female donor with breast cancer. Sequenced material: tumor-infiltrating Tregs sorted from the breast tumor. For the CDR3, the DNA is TGTGCCAGCAGCTTAGGGGCTACGGCGGTGGGAAACACCATATATTTT. Its translation is CASSLGATAVGNTIYF.